This T cell receptor beta chain originates from a study of blood T cell repertoires in COVID-19. Study details: The analysed material was cDNA or gDNA that came from T cells, B-cell-depleted T cells, or PBMCs.

Germline CDR1 is SNHLY and CDR2 is FYNNEI. With 8 bases removed from V and 0 bases from J, the gap between germline ends came to 19 bases. This CDR3 has 16 residues. How the authors handled the data: Reference gene primer amplification gave nucleated cell count estimates. The method was immunoSEQ multiplex PCR; TCRdb's version includes in-frame clones alone and lacks a portion of them. V and J calls and clone size are those listed in that table; D and trimming were worked out from the DNA. Among 110,000 or so clones listed, roughly 84% were seen once. The chain uses TRBV2 and TRBJ1-1; D unresolved. The sequenced sample was peripheral blood. The sequence came from a middle-aged man with acute or convalescent COVID-19. The DNA of the CDR3 is TGTGCCAGCGGTGCAGCGACTGTACGCATGAACACTGAAGCTTTCTTT. Translating it yields CASGAATVRMNTEAFF.